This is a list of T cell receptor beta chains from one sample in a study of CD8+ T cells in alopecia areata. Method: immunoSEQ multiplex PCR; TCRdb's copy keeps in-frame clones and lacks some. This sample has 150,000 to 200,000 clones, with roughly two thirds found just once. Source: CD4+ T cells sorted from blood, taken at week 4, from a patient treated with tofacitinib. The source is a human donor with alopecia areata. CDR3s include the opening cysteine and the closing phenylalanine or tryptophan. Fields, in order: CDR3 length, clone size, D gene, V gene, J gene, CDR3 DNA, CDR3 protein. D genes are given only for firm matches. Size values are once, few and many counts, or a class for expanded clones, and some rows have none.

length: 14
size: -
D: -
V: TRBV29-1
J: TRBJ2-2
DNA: TGCAGCGCCCAAACGGACAAGAACACCGGGGAGCTGTTTTTT
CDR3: CSAQTDKNTGELFF

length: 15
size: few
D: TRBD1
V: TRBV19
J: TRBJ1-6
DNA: TGTGCCAGTAGAATTCAGGGGGGCAACGGTTCACCCCTCCACTTT
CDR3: CASRIQGGNGSPLHF

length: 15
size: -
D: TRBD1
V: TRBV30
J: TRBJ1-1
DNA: TGTGCCTGGGGACTACCGGGACAGGCGAACACTGAAGCTTTCTTT
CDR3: CAWGLPGQANTEAFF

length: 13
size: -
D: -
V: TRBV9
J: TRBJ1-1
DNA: TGTGCCAGCAGCCGGGACGGGAACACTGAAGCTTTCTTT
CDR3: CASSRDGNTEAFF

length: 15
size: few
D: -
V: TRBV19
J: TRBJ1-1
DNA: TGTGCCAGTGCCAAAGGGGGGAACAGGAACACTGAAGCTTTCTTT
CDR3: CASAKGGNRNTEAFF

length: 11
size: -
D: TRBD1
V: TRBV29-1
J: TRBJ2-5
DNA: TGCAGCGTCGGGACAGCCGAGACCCAGTACTTC
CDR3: CSVGTAETQYF

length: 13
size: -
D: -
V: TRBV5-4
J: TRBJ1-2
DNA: TGTGCCAGCAATCGCGGGAATGGCTATGGCTACACCTTC
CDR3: CASNRGNGYGYTF

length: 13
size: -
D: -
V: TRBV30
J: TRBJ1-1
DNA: TGTGCCTGGAGTGTAGAGGGACCAAAGCAAGCTTTCTTT
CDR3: CAWSVEGPKQAFF

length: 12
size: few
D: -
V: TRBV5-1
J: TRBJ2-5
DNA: TGCGCCAGCAGCAGGCAGCAAGAGACCCAGTACTTC
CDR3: CASSRQQETQYF

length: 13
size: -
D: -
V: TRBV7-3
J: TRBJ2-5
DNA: TGTGCCAGCAGCCGGGGACATAAAGAGACCCAGTACTTC
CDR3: CASSRGHKETQYF

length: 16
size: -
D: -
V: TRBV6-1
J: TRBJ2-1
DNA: TGTGCCAGCAGTGATCAACCCTCCAGCTCCTACAATGAGCAGTTCTTC
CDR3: CASSDQPSSSYNEQFF

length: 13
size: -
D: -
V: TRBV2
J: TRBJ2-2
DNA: TGTGCCAGCAGTGGAGAGGTCGTCGGGGAGCTGTTTTTT
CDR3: CASSGEVVGELFF

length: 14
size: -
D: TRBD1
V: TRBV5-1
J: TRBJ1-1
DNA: TGCGCCAGCAGCTTGCAGGGGGTCGGCACTGAAGCTTTCTTT
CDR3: CASSLQGVGTEAFF

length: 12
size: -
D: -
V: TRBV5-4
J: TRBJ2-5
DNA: TGTGCCAGCTCGGAAGGGAGGCAGACCCAGTACTTC
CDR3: CASSEGRQTQYF

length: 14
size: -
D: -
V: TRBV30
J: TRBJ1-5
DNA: TGTGCCTGGAGTGTAGGCAGGGAGGGTCAGCCCCAGCATTTT
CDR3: CAWSVGREGQPQHF

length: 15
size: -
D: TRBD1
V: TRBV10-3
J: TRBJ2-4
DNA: TGTGCCATCAGTGCGGGGACAGGGGGAGGAGGGATTCAGTACTTC
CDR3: CAISAGTGGGGIQYF

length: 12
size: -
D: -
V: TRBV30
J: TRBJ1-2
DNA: TGTGCCTGGAATTCCGGGATCTATGGCTACACCTTC
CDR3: CAWNSGIYGYTF

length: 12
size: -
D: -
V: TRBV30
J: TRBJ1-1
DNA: TGTGCCTGGAGTGTATTCGCAGGGAAAGCTTTCTTT
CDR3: CAWSVFAGKAFF

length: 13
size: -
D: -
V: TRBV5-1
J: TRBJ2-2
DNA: TGCGCCAGCAGCCACAGGGTTGCCGGGGAGCTGTTTTTT
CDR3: CASSHRVAGELFF

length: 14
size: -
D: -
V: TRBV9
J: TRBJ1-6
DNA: TGTGCCAGCAGCGTAGGGCTCGATAATTCACCCCTCCACTTT
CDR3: CASSVGLDNSPLHF

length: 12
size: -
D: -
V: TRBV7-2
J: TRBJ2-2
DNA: TGTGCCAGCAGCTTAGCGTTCGGGGAGCTGTTTTTT
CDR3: CASSLAFGELFF

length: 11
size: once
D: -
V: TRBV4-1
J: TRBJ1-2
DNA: TGCGCCAGCAGCCAAGATACCGGCTACACCTTC
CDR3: CASSQDTGYTF

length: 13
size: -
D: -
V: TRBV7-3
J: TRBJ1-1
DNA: TGTGCCAGCAGCTTCGGGGGAAACACTGAAGCTTTCTTT
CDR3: CASSFGGNTEAFF

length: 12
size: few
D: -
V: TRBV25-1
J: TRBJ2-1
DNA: TGTGCCAGCACCGGGGTTTACAATGAGCAGTTCTTC
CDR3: CASTGVYNEQFF

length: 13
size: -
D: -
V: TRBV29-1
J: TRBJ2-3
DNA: TGCAGCGTTGAAGTTATGGGGGCGCGGACGCAGTATTTT
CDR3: CSVEVMGARTQYF

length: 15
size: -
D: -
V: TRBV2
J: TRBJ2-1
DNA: TGTGCCAGCAGTGATGCCGGGGGCTCCTACAATGAGCAGTTCTTC
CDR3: CASSDAGGSYNEQFF

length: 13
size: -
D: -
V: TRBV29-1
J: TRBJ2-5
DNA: TGCAGCCTCCAGACAAACCCGGGCGAGACCCAGTACTTC
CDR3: CSLQTNPGETQYF

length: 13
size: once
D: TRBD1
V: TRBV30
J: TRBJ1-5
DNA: TGTGCCTGGGGGGACAGGGGAAATCAGCCCCAGCATTTT
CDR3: CAWGDRGNQPQHF

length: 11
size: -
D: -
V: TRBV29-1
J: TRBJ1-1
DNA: TGCAGCGTGCAGGGGTTCCCTGAAGCTTTCTTT
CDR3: CSVQGFPEAFF

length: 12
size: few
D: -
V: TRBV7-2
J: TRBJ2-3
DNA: TGTGCCAGCAGCTTAGACACAGATACGCAGTATTTT
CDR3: CASSLDTDTQYF

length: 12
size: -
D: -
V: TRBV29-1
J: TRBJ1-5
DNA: TGCAGCGCGGGGCAGGGAAATCAGCCCCAGCATTTT
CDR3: CSAGQGNQPQHF

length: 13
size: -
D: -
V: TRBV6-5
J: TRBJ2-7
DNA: TGTGCCAGCAGTTACTTGCCGAACTACGAGCAGTACTTC
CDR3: CASSYLPNYEQYF

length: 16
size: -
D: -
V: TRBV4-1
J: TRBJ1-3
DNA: TGCGCCAGCAGCCAAGAAGATTGGGTCGGGGGAAACACCATATATTTT
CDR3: CASSQEDWVGGNTIYF

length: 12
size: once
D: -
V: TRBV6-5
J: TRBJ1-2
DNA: TGTGCCAGCACCCCGGGGGCCTATGGCTACACCTTC
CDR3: CASTPGAYGYTF

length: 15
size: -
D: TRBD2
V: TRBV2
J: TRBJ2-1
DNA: TGTGCCAGCAGTGCTAGCGGGGAAACCTACAATGAGCAGTTCTTC
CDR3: CASSASGETYNEQFF

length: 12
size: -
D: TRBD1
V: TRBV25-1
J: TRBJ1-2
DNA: TGTGCCAGCAGTAGACAGGGCTCTGGCTACACCTTC
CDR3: CASSRQGSGYTF

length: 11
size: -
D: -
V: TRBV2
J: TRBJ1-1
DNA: TGTGCCAGCACGGAGAACACTGAAGCTTTCTTT
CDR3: CASTENTEAFF

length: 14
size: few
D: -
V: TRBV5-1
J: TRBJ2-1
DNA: TGCGCCAGCAGCTTGGCGGGAGAATACAATGAGCAGTTCTTC
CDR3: CASSLAGEYNEQFF

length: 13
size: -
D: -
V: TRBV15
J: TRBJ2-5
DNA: TGTGCCACCTCCTTAGGAGCTCAAGAGACCCAGTACTTC
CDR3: CATSLGAQETQYF

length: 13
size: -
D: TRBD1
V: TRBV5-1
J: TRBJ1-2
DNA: TGCGCCAGCAGCTCCGGACAGGGGATAGGCTACACCTTC
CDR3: CASSSGQGIGYTF

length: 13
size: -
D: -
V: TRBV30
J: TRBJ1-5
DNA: TGTGCCTGGAGTGTAAACTTGGGGGAGCCCCAGCATTTT
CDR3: CAWSVNLGEPQHF

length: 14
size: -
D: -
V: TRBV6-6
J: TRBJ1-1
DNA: TGTGCCAGCAGTGACAAACGAGTCGACACTGAAGCTTTCTTT
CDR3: CASSDKRVDTEAFF

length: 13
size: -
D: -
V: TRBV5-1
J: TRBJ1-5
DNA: TGCGCCAGCAGCCCCGGACCCACCGAGCCCCAGCATTTT
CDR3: CASSPGPTEPQHF

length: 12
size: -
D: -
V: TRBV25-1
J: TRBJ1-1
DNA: TGTGCCAGCAGTGAATTGGGCAGGGCAGCTTTCTTT
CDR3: CASSELGRAAFF

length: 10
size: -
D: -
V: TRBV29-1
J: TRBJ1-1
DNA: TGCAGCGTAGTTGGATTTGAAGCTTTCTTT
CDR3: CSVVGFEAFF

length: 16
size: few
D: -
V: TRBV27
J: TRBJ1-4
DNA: TGTGCCAGCAGTTTAGCAGGAACTGCAACTAATGAAAAACTGTTTTTT
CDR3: CASSLAGTATNEKLFF

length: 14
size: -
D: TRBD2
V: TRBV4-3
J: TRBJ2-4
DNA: TGCGCCAGCAGCCAAGTGAGCGGGGCCCCCATTCAGTACTTC
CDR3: CASSQVSGAPIQYF

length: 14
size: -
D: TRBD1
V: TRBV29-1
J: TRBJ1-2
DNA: TGCAGCGTCAATGACCGACAGGGAAGGTATGGCTACACCTTC
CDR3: CSVNDRQGRYGYTF

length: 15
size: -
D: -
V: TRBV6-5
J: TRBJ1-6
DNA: TGTGCCAGCAGTTACACGGGCCCTGAGAGCTCACCCCTCCACTTT
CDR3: CASSYTGPESSPLHF

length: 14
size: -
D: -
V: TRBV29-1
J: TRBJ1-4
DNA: TGCAGCGTTGGGACGGGGCCGACTAATGAAAAACTGTTTTTT
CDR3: CSVGTGPTNEKLFF

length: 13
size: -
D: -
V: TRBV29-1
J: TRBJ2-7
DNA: TGCAGCGTTGACAGGGGGGACTCCTACGAGCAGTACTTC
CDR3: CSVDRGDSYEQYF

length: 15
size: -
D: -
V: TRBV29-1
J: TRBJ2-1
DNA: TGCAGCGTTGAAGGGGTCCAAAGCTCCTACAATGAGCAGTTCTTC
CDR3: CSVEGVQSSYNEQFF

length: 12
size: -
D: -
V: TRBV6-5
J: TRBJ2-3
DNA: TGTGCCAGCAAGGGGGGCACAGATACGCAGTATTTT
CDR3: CASKGGTDTQYF

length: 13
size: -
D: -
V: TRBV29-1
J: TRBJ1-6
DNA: TGCAGCGTTGAAGAAGGGTCCGGTTCACCCCTCCACTTT
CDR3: CSVEEGSGSPLHF

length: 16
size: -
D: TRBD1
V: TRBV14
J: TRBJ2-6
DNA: TGTGCCAGCAGCCGGGACAGAGTCTCTGGGGCCAACGTCCTGACTTTC
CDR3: CASSRDRVSGANVLTF

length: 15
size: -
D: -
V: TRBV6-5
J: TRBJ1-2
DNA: TGTGCCAGCAGTTACTCTTATAGGACGGAGTATGGCTACACCTTC
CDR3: CASSYSYRTEYGYTF

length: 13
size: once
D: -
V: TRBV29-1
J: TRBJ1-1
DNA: TGCAGCGTTGAAGATGTGGCGGGGATTGAAGCTTTCTTT
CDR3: CSVEDVAGIEAFF

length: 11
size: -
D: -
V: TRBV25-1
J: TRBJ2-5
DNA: TGTGCCAGCATTTGGGAGAAGACCCAGTACTTC
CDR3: CASIWEKTQYF

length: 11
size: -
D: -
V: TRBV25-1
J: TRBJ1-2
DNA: TGTGCCAGCACGGGGGGATCCGGCTACACCTTC
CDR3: CASTGGSGYTF